This is a list of T cell receptor beta chains from one sample in a study of blood T cell repertoires in COVID-19. The method was immunoSEQ multiplex PCR; TCRdb's version includes in-frame clones alone and lacks a portion of them. In the table there are 310,000 or so clones, roughly 87% of which are singletons. Material: peripheral blood. All receptors come from a young man with COVID-19, enrolled during active disease. CDR3s include the opening cysteine and the closing phenylalanine or tryptophan. Fields, in order: V gene, D gene, CDR3 length, J gene, clone size, CDR3 protein, CDR3 DNA. The D gene is left open where the match is weak. Clone sizes are given selectively: once, few, many, or a class where the clone is expanded.

>TRBV7-2|TRBD1|17|TRBJ2-1|NA
CASSLLGPGQGAHEQFF
TGTGCCAGCAGCCTTTTGGGACCGGGACAGGGGGCCCATGAGCAGTTCTTC
>TRBV15|TRBD2|16|TRBJ2-5|NA
CATSPRGERGRETQYF
TGTGCCACCAGCCCACGAGGGGAGCGGGGGAGGGAGACCCAGTACTTC
>TRBV6-5|TRBD1|15|TRBJ2-3|NA
CASSLGTGGIDTQYF
TGTGCCAGCAGCCTTGGGACAGGGGGAATAGATACGCAGTATTTT
>TRBV6-5|NA|14|TRBJ1-2|NA
CASRDSVNSPGYTF
TGTGCCAGCCGGGACTCGGTAAACTCACCTGGCTACACCTTC
>TRBV4-3|NA|14|TRBJ2-7|NA
CASSQGGIRGEQYF
TGCGCCAGCAGCCAGGGAGGAATTCGGGGCGAGCAGTACTTC
>TRBV21-1|NA|16|TRBJ1-6|NA
CASSKARQGDNSPLHF
TGTGCCAGCAGCAAAGCGCGGCAGGGCGATAATTCACCCCTCCACTTT
>TRBV19|TRBD1|16|TRBJ1-2|few
CASSTPGDRKSYGYTF
TGTGCCAGTAGTACCCCTGGGGACAGAAAGTCCTATGGCTACACCTTC
>TRBV2|NA|13|TRBJ2-3|NA
CASSALGRDTQYF
TGTGCCAGCAGCGCGTTGGGCAGAGATACGCAGTATTTT
>TRBV5-1|NA|14|TRBJ1-1|NA
CASSLYRPNTEAFF
TGCGCCAGCAGCTTGTACAGGCCGAACACTGAAGCTTTCTTT
>TRBV2|NA|14|TRBJ1-3|NA
CASSARNSGNTIYF
TGTGCCAGCAGCGCCAGGAACTCTGGAAACACCATATATTTT
>TRBV5-4|TRBD1|17|TRBJ1-1|NA
CASSLARDRGRSTEAFF
TGTGCCAGCAGCTTGGCCCGGGACAGGGGGCGAAGTACTGAAGCTTTCTTT
>TRBV5-1|TRBD2|15|TRBJ2-1|once
CASSYEAGVYNEQFF
TGCGCCAGCAGCTACGAAGCGGGGGTCTACAATGAGCAGTTCTTC
>TRBV19|TRBD2|15|TRBJ2-5|NA
CASSIGSGGIETQYF
TGTGCCAGTAGTATCGGTAGCGGGGGAATAGAGACCCAGTACTTC
>TRBV27|TRBD1|14|TRBJ2-7|NA
CASRPGQGTYEQYF
TGTGCCAGCAGACCGGGACAGGGGACCTACGAGCAGTACTTC
>TRBV7-2|TRBD2|14|TRBJ2-1|NA
CASSSLAGWGEQFF
TGTGCCAGCAGCTCTCTAGCGGGATGGGGTGAGCAGTTCTTC
>TRBV10-3|NA|12|TRBJ2-1|NA
CAIRSSYNEQFF
TGTGCCATCAGGAGCTCCTACAATGAGCAGTTCTTC
>TRBV15|NA|17|TRBJ2-5|NA
CATSRAAEGPQQETQYF
TGTGCCACCAGCAGAGCCGCCGAGGGCCCCCAACAAGAGACCCAGTACTTC
>TRBV19|TRBD1|14|TRBJ2-2|once
CASSGPGGFGELFF
TGTGCCAGTAGTGGGCCAGGGGGCTTCGGGGAGCTGTTTTTT
>TRBV24-1|TRBD1|17|TRBJ1-2|NA
CATSESVVAGGNYGYTF
TGTGCCACCAGTGAATCCGTTGTAGCAGGGGGGAACTATGGCTACACCTTC
>TRBV5-1|TRBD1|14|TRBJ1-5|NA
CASSLVQGDQPQHF
TGCGCCAGCAGCTTGGTCCAGGGGGATCAGCCCCAGCATTTT
>TRBV28|NA|14|TRBJ1-1|NA
CASSLSGAQRGAFF
TGTGCCAGCAGTTTATCAGGGGCGCAGAGGGGAGCTTTCTTT
>TRBV18|NA|14|TRBJ1-4|NA
CASSQGGPNEKLFF
TGTGCCAGCTCACAGGGCGGGCCTAATGAAAAACTGTTTTTT
>TRBV19|NA|13|TRBJ1-4|once
CASRSGAGGKLFF
TGTGCCAGTAGGTCCGGGGCGGGAGGAAAACTGTTTTTT
>TRBV7-9|TRBD2|12|TRBJ2-1|few
CASGLAGGEQFF
TGTGCCAGCGGACTAGCGGGGGGGGAGCAGTTCTTC
>TRBV4-2|NA|15|TRBJ1-5|NA
CASSQDLMTAKEGHF
TGTGCCAGCAGCCAAGATCTTATGACCGCTAAAGAGGGGCATTTT
>TRBV7-3|TRBD2|17|TRBJ2-1|NA
CASSLMAVAGDRNEQFF
TGTGCCAGCAGCTTAATGGCTGTTGCGGGAGACCGCAATGAGCAGTTCTTC
>TRBV4-1|TRBD2|19|TRBJ2-4|NA
CASSQVGLAGGLAKNIQYF
TGCGCCAGCAGCCAAGTTGGACTAGCGGGAGGCCTAGCCAAAAACATTCAGTACTTC
>TRBV19|TRBD1|11|TRBJ2-1|NA
CASRTGYEQFF
TGTGCCAGTAGGACAGGGTATGAGCAGTTCTTC
>TRBV5-4|TRBD2|15|TRBJ2-3|NA
CASSLSGGSTDTQYF
TGTGCCAGCAGCTTGTCGGGAGGTTCGACAGATACGCAGTATTTT
>TRBV19|TRBD1|15|TRBJ1-2|NA
CASSILRGLNYGYTF
TGTGCCAGTAGTATCCTCAGGGGGCTGAACTATGGCTACACCTTC
>TRBV5-5|TRBD1|17|TRBJ2-4|NA
CASSSRPSWTGGGIQYF
TGTGCCAGCAGCTCCCGACCCTCCTGGACAGGGGGGGGCATTCAGTACTTC
>TRBV5-8|NA|15|TRBJ1-1|NA
CASTIDSSMNTEAFF
TGTGCCAGCACCATCGACAGCTCCATGAACACTGAAGCTTTCTTT
>TRBV7-9|NA|13|TRBJ1-2|NA
CASSLHTNYGYTF
TGTGCCAGCAGCTTACACACTAACTATGGCTACACCTTC
>TRBV24-1|TRBD1|20|TRBJ2-5|NA
CATSSNRWTGKREQGETQYF
TGTGCCACCAGTTCCAACCGCTGGACAGGGAAGAGGGAACAGGGGGAGACCCAGTACTTC
>TRBV23-1|NA|14|TRBJ2-1|NA
CASSLMETNNEQFF
TGCGCCAGCAGTCTAATGGAGACTAACAATGAGCAGTTCTTC
>TRBV6-5|TRBD1|14|TRBJ1-5|once
CASKEGGDSQPQHF
TGTGCCAGCAAAGAAGGGGGCGATTCTCAGCCCCAGCATTTT
>TRBV28|NA|12|TRBJ1-6|NA
CASSYQDSPLHF
TGTGCCAGCAGTTATCAGGATTCACCCCTCCACTTT
>TRBV3-1/TRBV3-2|TRBD1|15|TRBJ2-7|NA
CASSSRDRGIYEQYF
TGTGCCAGCAGCTCCCGGGACAGGGGGATCTACGAGCAGTACTTC
>TRBV4-2|NA|16|TRBJ2-1|NA
CASSPGRESIYNEQFF
TGTGCCAGCAGCCCCGGTCGGGAGTCCATCTACAATGAGCAGTTCTTC
>TRBV9|TRBD1|16|TRBJ2-3|once
CASSVLGQGWADTQYF
TGTGCCAGCAGCGTCCTGGGACAGGGATGGGCAGATACGCAGTATTTT
>TRBV15|TRBD1|15|TRBJ1-2|once
CATSRDTGTGLGYTF
TGTGCCACCAGCAGAGATACCGGGACAGGGTTAGGCTACACCTTC
>TRBV5-4|NA|13|TRBJ2-7|NA
CASSLGPDYEQYF
TGTGCCAGCAGCTTGGGCCCAGACTACGAGCAGTACTTC
>TRBV5-4|NA|17|TRBJ2-7|NA
CASSLAPTGTGSYEQYF
TGTGCCAGCAGCTTGGCCCCAACAGGGACGGGCTCCTACGAGCAGTACTTC
>TRBV15|TRBD1|17|TRBJ1-6|NA
CATSRYRGEAYNSPLHF
TGTGCCACCAGCAGATACAGGGGGGAGGCCTATAATTCACCCCTCCACTTT
>TRBV19|TRBD1|15|TRBJ1-2|NA
CASTASGTGAGGYTF
TGTGCCAGTACGGCTTCCGGGACAGGGGCGGGAGGCTACACCTTC
>TRBV5-4|NA|13|TRBJ2-5|NA
CASSLAPGETQYF
TGTGCCAGCAGCTTGGCCCCCGGGGAGACCCAGTACTTC
>TRBV6-5|NA|15|TRBJ1-4|NA
CASSPGSVSNEKLFF
TGTGCCAGCAGCCCAGGGTCTGTGTCTAATGAAAAACTGTTTTTT
>TRBV7-9|NA|16|TRBJ1-1|NA
CASSFSRDLWDTEAFF
TGTGCCAGCAGCTTCAGTAGGGACTTATGGGACACTGAAGCTTTCTTT
>TRBV10-3|NA|15|TRBJ1-6|NA
CAISESNGGNSPLHF
TGTGCCATCAGTGAGTCGAATGGCGGTAATTCACCCCTCCACTTT
>TRBV5-1|TRBD2|14|TRBJ2-1|once
CASSLEGRDNEQFF
TGCGCCAGCAGCTTGGAGGGGAGGGACAATGAGCAGTTCTTC
>TRBV7-9|NA|16|TRBJ2-6|NA
CASSLQANSGANVLTF
TGTGCCAGCAGCCTCCAGGCCAACTCTGGGGCCAACGTCCTGACTTTC
>TRBV2|NA|14|TRBJ1-1|NA
CASSDWGQNTEAFF
TGTGCCAGCAGTGATTGGGGACAGAACACTGAAGCTTTCTTT
>TRBV2|NA|14|TRBJ1-2|NA
CASIPTGLGYGYTF
TGTGCCAGCATCCCCACAGGGTTAGGATATGGCTACACCTTC
>TRBV24-1|TRBD2|16|TRBJ2-1|NA
CATSPELADPYNEQFF
TGTGCCACCAGTCCAGAACTAGCGGATCCCTACAATGAGCAGTTCTTC
>TRBV2|TRBD1|16|TRBJ2-1|NA
CASSSQGQGAGNEQFF
TGTGCCAGCAGCTCCCAGGGACAGGGGGCTGGCAATGAGCAGTTCTTC
>TRBV7-9|TRBD1|15|TRBJ1-4|NA
CASSSPRGRTGKLFF
TGTGCCAGCAGCTCTCCCAGGGGGCGCACGGGAAAACTGTTTTTT
>TRBV27|TRBD2|18|TRBJ2-5|NA
CASSSLGTSGRIQETQYF
TGTGCCAGCAGTTCCCTGGGGACTAGCGGGAGGATCCAAGAGACCCAGTACTTC
>TRBV28|NA|14|TRBJ1-2|NA
CASTPGGVNYGYTF
TGTGCCAGCACCCCCGGGGGGGTCAACTATGGCTACACCTTC